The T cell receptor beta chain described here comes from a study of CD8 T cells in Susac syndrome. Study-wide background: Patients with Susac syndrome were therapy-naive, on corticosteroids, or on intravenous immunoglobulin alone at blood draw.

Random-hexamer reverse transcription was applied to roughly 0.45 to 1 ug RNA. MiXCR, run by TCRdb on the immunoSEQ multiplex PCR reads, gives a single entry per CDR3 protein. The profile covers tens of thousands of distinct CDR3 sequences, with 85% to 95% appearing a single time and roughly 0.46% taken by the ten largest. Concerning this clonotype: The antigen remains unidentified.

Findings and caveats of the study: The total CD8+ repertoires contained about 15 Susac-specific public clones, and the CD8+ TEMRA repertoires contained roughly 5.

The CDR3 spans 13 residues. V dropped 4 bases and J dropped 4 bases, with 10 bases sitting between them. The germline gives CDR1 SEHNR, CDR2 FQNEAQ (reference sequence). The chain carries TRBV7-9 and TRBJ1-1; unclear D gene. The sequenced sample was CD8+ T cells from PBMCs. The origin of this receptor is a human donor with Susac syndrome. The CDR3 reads CASSWGGSTEAFF. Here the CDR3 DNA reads TGTGCCAGCAGCTGGGGTGGGAGCACTGAAGCTTTCTTT.